The next 2 T cell receptor beta chains were all read from a single sample in a study of long-term antiretroviral therapy in people with HIV. Sequencing relied on immunoSEQ assay v3.0, run at survey level. Repertoires were generated with immunoSEQ multiplex PCR, while TCRdb's copy carries only in-frame clones and drops some. Among tens of thousands of clones, about four fifths were seen once, and the ten largest hold approximately 6.2%. The source material was unsorted PBMCs, sampled 1 year after starting antiretroviral therapy. The receptors come from a man younger than 35 with HIV.

The V gene is TRBV5-8, the J gene TRBJ1-1; the D gene is possibly TRBD1 (5 bases). The CDR3 has 13 amino acids. The germline V gene encodes CDR1 SGHTS and CDR2 YDEGEE. V was pared by 1 base and J by 5 bases, with 9 bases between. Here the CDR3 reads CASSLKGDTEAFF. The CDR3 nucleotides are TGTGCCAGCAGCTTGAAAGGGGATACTGAAGCTTTCTTT.

The chain combines TRBV19 with TRBJ2-1; 10 bases agree with TRBD1. V gave up 3 bases and J gave up 10 bases; unmatched junction bases: 3. CDR3 length: 13 residues. Germline values: CDR1 LNHDA, CDR2 SQIVND (reference sequence). In DNA, the CDR3 is TGTGCCAGTAGTATGGGGACAGGGGACGAGCAGTTCTTC. This codes for CASSMGTGDEQFF.